These 17 T cell receptor beta chains originate from one sample sequenced in a study of blood T cell repertoires in COVID-19. Generated by immunoSEQ multiplex PCR, the TCRdb table keeps only in-frame clones and is missing some. The sample carries 300,000 to 400,000 clones, 86% recorded once. The sequencing input was PBMCs or T cells enriched from blood (not recorded which). Receptor source: a middle-aged woman with acute COVID-19.

This sequence joins TRBV19 and TRBJ1-1; 8 nucleotides match TRBD1. Trimming removed 5 bases from V and 1 base from J; junction bases left unmatched: 9. Germline CDR1 LNHDA, CDR2 SQIVND (reference sequence). The CDR3 length is 16 residues. The DNA of the CDR3 is TGTGCCAGTAGTTCTTTGACAGGGGCTGGGAACACTGAAGCTTTCTTT. This codes for CASSSLTGAGNTEAFF.

V is TRBV27 and J is TRBJ1-5; 7 bases fit TRBD1. Germline CDR1 is MNHEY and CDR2 is SMNVEV (reference sequence). The junction had 6 bases not matched to a gene; V was cut back by 5 bases and J by 2 bases. The CDR3 length is 15 residues. In nucleotides, the CDR3 is TGTGCCAGCAGTGAGGGGGCGTGGGGCAATCAGCCCCAGCATTTT. This encodes CASSEGAWGNQPQHF.

The chain is built from TRBV9 and TRBJ2-2; D possibly corresponds to TRBD2 (6 bases). V was shortened by 3 bases and J by 1 base, with 22 bases between the two germline ends. Germline V lookup: CDR1 SGDLS, CDR2 YYNGEE. CDR3 length equals 19 residues. CDR3 in amino acids: CASSGLIRGATMNTGELFF. CDR3 DNA sequence: TGTGCCAGCAGCGGCCTCATTCGCGGGGCTACAATGAACACCGGGGAGCTGTTTTTT.

The V and J genes are TRBV7-2 and TRBJ1-4; 8 bases agree with TRBD1. CDR1 SGHTA and CDR2 FQGNSA come from the germline V gene. The trim removed 5 bases at V and 7 bases at J, leaving 9 bases unmatched. This CDR3 contains 15 residues. The CDR3 bases are TGTGCCAGCAGCCCTAGGACAGGGTTGGGTGAAAAACTGTTTTTT. This codes for CASSPRTGLGEKLFF.

The V and J genes are TRBV28 and TRBJ2-6; D is uncertain. This CDR3 is 16 amino acids long. V lost 5 bases to trimming and J lost 4 bases, with 15 bases between them. Germline CDR1 reads MDHEN; CDR2 reads SYDVKM. CDR3 in amino acids: CASSPLGDRGANVLTF. As DNA, the CDR3 is TGTGCCAGCAGTCCCCTTGGAGATCGGGGGGCCAACGTCCTGACTTTC. The complete variable domain, with remaining parts taken from reference TRBV28 and TRBJ2-6, reads DVKVTQSSRYLVKRTGEKVFLECVQDMDHENMFWYRQDPGLGLRLIYFSYDVKMKEKGDIPEGYSVSREKKERFSLILESASTNQTSMYLCASSPLGDRGANVLTFGAGSRLTVL.

This clone was seen only a few times. The rearrangement joins TRBV19 to TRBJ1-4; a weak D match, TRBD1 (6 bases). The germline V gene has CDR1 LNHDA and CDR2 SQIVND (reference sequence). The CDR3 length is 15 residues. V shed 5 bases and J shed 4 bases, with 14 bases lying between them. This CDR3 reads CASSGATGFNEKLFF. In DNA, the CDR3 is TGTGCCAGTAGTGGGGCAACAGGGTTTAATGAAAAACTGTTTTTT.

This clone was picked up one time. The rearrangement links TRBV6-5 to TRBJ2-7, with a weak D call TRBD2 (6 bases). CDR3 size: 15 residues. The ends were cut back, 0 bases at V and 2 bases at J, with 11 bases in the middle. Germline V CDR1 and CDR2: MNHEY, SVGAGI. CDR3: CASSYSGGSTYEQYF. CDR3 coding DNA: TGTGCCAGCAGTTACTCCGGGGGATCCACCTACGAGCAGTACTTC.

This clone was observed a few times. The rearrangement joins TRBV5-1 to TRBJ1-2, with TRBD1 identical over 10 bases. CDR3 length: 17 amino acids. The trim removed 4 bases at V and 2 bases at J, leaving 11 bases unmatched. Germline-derived CDR1 and CDR2 are SGHRS and YFSETQ. CDR3 sequence reads: CASSPTSGTGDNYGYTF. The CDR3 DNA follows: TGCGCCAGCAGCCCAACGAGTGGGACAGGGGACAACTATGGCTACACCTTC.

Only a few counts were recorded for this clone. The chain is built from TRBV18 and TRBJ2-2, with 9 nucleotides matching TRBD2. The V and J ends lost 3 bases and 4 bases, in that order; junction bases with no gene match: 9. The germline gives CDR1 KGHSH, CDR2 LQKENI. This CDR3 region has 17 residues. In nucleotides, the CDR3 is TGTGCCAGCTCACCTCCTGGACTAGCGAGGCCCACCGGGGAGCTGTTTTTT. As protein: CASSPPGLARPTGELFF.

J is TRBJ1-2 and V is TRBV5-8, with unresolved D. Germline loops: CDR1 SGHTS, CDR2 YDEGEE. V lost 1 base and J lost 2, with 3 bases in between. The CDR3 contains 12 residues. CDR3 bases: TGTGCCAGCAGCTTGCAGAACTATGGCTACACCTTC. Its translation is CASSLQNYGYTF. Supplemented by reference TRBV5-8 and TRBJ1-2, the full variable domain reads EAGVTQSPTHLIKTRGQQATLRCSPISGHTSVYWYQQALGLGLQFLLWYDEGEERNRGNFPPRFSGRQFPNYSSELNVNALELEDSALYLCASSLQNYGYTFGSGTRLTVV.

The V and J genes are TRBV6-4 and TRBJ2-1; 10 bases fit TRBD2. Germline V lookup: CDR1 MRHNA, CDR2 SNTAGT. The CDR3 extends over 17 amino acids. Trimming cost V 3 bases and J 4 bases; bases outside gene matches: 9. CDR3 residues: CASSEGLAGGPYNEQFF. The DNA of the CDR3 is TGTGCCAGCAGTGAGGGGTTAGCGGGGGGCCCATACAATGAGCAGTTCTTC.

J is TRBJ2-3 and V is TRBV5-1; 7 bases map to TRBD2. CDR1 and CDR2 (germline): SGHRS, YFSETQ. The CDR3 contains 17 residues. V was pared by 0 bases and J by 1 base, with 8 bases of the junction left unmatched. The CDR3 region is CASSLASGGVGTDTQYF. For the CDR3, the DNA is TGCGCCAGCAGCTTGGCGTCGGGGGGAGTGGGCACAGATACGCAGTATTTT.

The chain combines TRBV7-9 with TRBJ2-7, with 13 bases lining up with TRBD2. V dropped 0 bases and J dropped 3; count of bases not matched to a gene: 8. This CDR3 has 18 amino acids. Germline CDR1 SEHNR, CDR2 FQNEAQ (reference sequence). CDR3: CASSLALSTSGGVYEQYF. The CDR3 region has the DNA TGTGCCAGCAGCTTAGCGCTCTCAACTAGCGGGGGGGTCTACGAGCAGTACTTC. The whole variable domain, remainder taken from reference TRBV7-9 and TRBJ2-7, is DTGVSQNPRHKITKRGQNVTFRCDPISEHNRLYWYRQTLGQGPEFLTYFQNEAQLEKSRLLSDRFSAERPKGSFSTLEIQRTEQGDSAMYLCASSLALSTSGGVYEQYFGPGTRLTVT.

The V call is TRBV10-3, the J call TRBJ1-1; D not resolved. Germline CDR1 and CDR2: ENHRY and SYGVKD. V lost 11 bases, J lost 0 bases, and 16 bases lay in between. The CDR3 loop spans 14 amino acids. The CDR3 nucleotides read TGTGCCTCCCGGGAGGGCGTCGTGAACACTGAAGCTTTCTTT. This translates into CASREGVVNTEAFF.

CDR3: CASSLTGRGFSDTQYF. The CDR3 DNA follows: TGTGCCAGCAGCCTAACAGGCAGGGGATTTTCAGATACGCAGTATTTT. The chain recombines TRBV3-1 (or the pseudogene TRBV3-2) with TRBJ2-3; possibly TRBD1 for D (6 bases). Trimming removed 4 bases from V and 4 bases from J, with 18 bases in between. Per the germline V gene, CDR1 is LGHDT and CDR2 is YNNKEL (reference sequence). This CDR3 is 16 amino acids long.

The V call is TRBV4-3, the J call TRBJ2-3, with no clear D. This CDR3 contains 16 residues. Trimming cost V 1 base and J 2 bases, with 13 bases left between them. CDR1 is LGHNA, CDR2 YSLEER, per germline. The chain's CDR3 is CASSQGAVGVTDTQYF. DNA of the CDR3: TGCGCCAGCAGCCAAGGAGCCGTTGGTGTCACAGATACGCAGTATTTT.

This chain links TRBV4-2 with TRBJ2-7; TRBD1 matches at 7 bases. V lost 1 base to trimming and J lost 2 bases; unmatched junction nucleotides: 5. Germline CDR1 reads LGHNA; CDR2 reads YNFKEQ. The length of the CDR3 is 15 residues. CDR3 sequence reads: CASSQVGTATYEQYF. Here the CDR3 DNA reads TGTGCCAGCAGCCAAGTAGGGACAGCGACCTACGAGCAGTACTTC.